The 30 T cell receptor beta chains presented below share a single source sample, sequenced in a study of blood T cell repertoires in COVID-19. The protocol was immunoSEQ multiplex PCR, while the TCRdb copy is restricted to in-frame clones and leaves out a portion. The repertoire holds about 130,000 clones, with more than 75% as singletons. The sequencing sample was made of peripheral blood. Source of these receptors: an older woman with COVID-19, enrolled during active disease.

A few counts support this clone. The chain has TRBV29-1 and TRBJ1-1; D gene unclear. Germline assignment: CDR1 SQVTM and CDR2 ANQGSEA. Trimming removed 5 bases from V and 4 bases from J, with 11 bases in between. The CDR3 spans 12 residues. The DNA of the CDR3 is TGCAGCGTTTGGCGGGGATCCACTGAAGCTTTCTTT. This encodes CSVWRGSTEAFF.

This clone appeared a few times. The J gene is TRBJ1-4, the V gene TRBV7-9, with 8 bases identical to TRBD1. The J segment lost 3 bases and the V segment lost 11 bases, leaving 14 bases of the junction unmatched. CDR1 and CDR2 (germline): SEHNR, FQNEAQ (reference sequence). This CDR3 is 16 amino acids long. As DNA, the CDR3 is TGTGCCTGCCCGGAAATAGGGACAGGCCCTAATGAAAAACTGTTTTTT. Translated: CACPEIGTGPNEKLFF.

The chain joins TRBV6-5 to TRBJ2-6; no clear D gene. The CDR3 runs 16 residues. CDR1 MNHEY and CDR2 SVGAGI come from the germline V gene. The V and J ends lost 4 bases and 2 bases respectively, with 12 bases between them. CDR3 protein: CASSFSAAPGANVLTF. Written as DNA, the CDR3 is TGTGCCAGCAGTTTCTCTGCGGCCCCTGGGGCCAACGTCCTGACTTTC.

As DNA, the CDR3 is TGCAGTGCTAAGACATTTTCGGAACTGTTTTTT. Amino acids: CSAKTFSELFF. V is TRBV20-1 and J is TRBJ1-4; D call uncertain. Germline V gene data show CDR1 as DFQATT and CDR2 as SNEGSKA (reference sequence). This CDR3 has 11 amino acids. V was clipped by 4 bases and J by 12 bases, with 12 bases between them.

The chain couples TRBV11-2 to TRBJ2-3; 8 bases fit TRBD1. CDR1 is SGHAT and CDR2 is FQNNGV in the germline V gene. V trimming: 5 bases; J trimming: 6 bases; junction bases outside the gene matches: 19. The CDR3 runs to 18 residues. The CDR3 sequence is CASSVLGRRQGAGDTQYF. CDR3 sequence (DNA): TGTGCCAGCAGCGTCCTAGGCAGACGGCAGGGGGCCGGGGATACGCAGTATTTT.

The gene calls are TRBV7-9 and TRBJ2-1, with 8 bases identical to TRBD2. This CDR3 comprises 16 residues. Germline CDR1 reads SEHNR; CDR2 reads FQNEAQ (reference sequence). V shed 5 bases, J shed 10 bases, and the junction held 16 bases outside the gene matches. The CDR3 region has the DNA TGTGCCAGCAGCCGATCCGGGGGGGCCCAGGGCGGAGAGCAGTTCTTC. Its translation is CASSRSGGAQGGEQFF. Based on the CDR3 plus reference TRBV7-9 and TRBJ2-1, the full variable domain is DTGVSQNPRHKITKRGQNVTFRCDPISEHNRLYWYRQTLGQGPEFLTYFQNEAQLEKSRLLSDRFSAERPKGSFSTLEIQRTEQGDSAMYLCASSRSGGAQGGEQFFGPGTRLTVL.

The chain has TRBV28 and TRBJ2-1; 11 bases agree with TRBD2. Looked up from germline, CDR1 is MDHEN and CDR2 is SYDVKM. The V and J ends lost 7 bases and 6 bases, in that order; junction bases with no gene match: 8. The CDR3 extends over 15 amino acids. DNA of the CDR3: TGTGCCAGCACCCATCTAGCGGGGGGCTCCAATGAGCAGTTCTTC. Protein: CASTHLAGGSNEQFF.

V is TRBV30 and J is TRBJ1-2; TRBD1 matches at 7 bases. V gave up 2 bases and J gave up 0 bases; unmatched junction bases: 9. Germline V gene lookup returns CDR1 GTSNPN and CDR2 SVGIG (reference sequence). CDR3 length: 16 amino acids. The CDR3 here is CAWSNPGDRANYGYTF. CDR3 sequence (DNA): TGTGCCTGGAGTAATCCCGGGGACAGAGCTAACTATGGCTACACCTTC.

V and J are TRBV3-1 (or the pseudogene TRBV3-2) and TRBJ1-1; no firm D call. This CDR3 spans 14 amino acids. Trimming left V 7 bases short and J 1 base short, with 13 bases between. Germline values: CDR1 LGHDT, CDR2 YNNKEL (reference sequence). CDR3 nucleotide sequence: TGTGCCAGCACCCCCAGAGGTCCGAACACTGAAGCTTTCTTT. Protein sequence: CASTPRGPNTEAFF.

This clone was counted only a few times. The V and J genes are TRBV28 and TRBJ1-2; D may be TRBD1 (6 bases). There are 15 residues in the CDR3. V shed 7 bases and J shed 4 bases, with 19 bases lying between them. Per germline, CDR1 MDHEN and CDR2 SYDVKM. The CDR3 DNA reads TGTGCCAGCAATACTCGGGGGGGGCGGGCCTATGGCTACACCTTC. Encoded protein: CASNTRGGRAYGYTF.

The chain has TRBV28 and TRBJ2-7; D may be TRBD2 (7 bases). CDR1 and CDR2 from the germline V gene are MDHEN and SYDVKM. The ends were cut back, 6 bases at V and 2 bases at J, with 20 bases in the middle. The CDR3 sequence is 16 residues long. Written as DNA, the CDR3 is TGTGCCAGCAGCCTCGGGGGGCCCGTGGGCACCTACGAGCAGTACTTC. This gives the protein CASSLGGPVGTYEQYF.

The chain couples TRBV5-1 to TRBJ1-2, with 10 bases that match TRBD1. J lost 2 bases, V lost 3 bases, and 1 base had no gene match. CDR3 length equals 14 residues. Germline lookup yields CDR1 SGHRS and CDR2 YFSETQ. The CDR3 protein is CASSSGQGNYGYTF. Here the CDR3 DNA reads TGCGCCAGCAGCTCGGGACAGGGGAACTATGGCTACACCTTC. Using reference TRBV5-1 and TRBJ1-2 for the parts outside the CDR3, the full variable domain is KAGVTQTPRYLIKTRGQQVTLSCSPISGHRSVSWYQQTPGQGLQFLFEYFSETQRNKGNFPGRFSGRQFSNSRSEMNVSTLELGDSALYLCASSSGQGNYGYTFGSGTRLTVV.

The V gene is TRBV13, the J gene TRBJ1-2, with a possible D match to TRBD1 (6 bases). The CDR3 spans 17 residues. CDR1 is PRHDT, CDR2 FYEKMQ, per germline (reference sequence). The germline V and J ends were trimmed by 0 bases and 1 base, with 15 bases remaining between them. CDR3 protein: CASSLGNREPLNYGYTF. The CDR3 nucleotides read TGTGCCAGCAGCTTAGGCAACAGGGAACCTCTTAACTATGGCTACACCTTC.

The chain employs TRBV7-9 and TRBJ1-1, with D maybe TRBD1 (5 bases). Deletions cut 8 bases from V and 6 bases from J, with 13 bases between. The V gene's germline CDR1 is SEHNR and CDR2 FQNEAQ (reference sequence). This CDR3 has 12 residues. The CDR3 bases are TGTGCCAGCGGGGGGGAAATTGCTGAAGCTTTCTTT. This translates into CASGGEIAEAFF.

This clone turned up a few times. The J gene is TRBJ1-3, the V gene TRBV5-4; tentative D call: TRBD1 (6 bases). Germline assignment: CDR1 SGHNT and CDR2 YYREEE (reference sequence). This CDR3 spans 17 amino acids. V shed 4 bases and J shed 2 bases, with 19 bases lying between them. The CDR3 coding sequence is TGTGCCAGCAGCGGGGCCGGGACATCAATAACTGGAAACACCATATATTTT. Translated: CASSGAGTSITGNTIYF.

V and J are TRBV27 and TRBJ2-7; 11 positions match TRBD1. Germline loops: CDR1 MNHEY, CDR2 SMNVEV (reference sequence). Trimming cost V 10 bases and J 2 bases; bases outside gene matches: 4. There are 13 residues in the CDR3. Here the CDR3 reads CANKGQGAYEQYF. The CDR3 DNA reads TGTGCCAACAAGGGACAGGGGGCCTACGAGCAGTACTTC.

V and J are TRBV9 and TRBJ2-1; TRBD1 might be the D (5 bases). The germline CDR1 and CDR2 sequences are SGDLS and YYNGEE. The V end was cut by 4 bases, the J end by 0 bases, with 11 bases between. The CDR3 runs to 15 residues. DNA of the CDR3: TGTGCCAGCAGCACCCGGACAAGCTCCTACAATGAGCAGTTCTTC. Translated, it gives CASSTRTSSYNEQFF.

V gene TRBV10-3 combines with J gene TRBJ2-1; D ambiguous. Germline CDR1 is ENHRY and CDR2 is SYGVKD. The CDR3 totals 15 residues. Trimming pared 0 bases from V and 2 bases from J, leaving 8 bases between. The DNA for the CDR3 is TGTGCCATCAGTGAGTCGCTAAGTGCCTACAATGAGCAGTTCTTC. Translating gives CAISESLSAYNEQFF.

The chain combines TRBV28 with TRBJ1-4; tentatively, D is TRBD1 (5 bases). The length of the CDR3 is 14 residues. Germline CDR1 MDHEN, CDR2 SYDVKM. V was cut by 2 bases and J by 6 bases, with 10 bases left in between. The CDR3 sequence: CASSLVGVDEKLFF. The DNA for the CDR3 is TGTGCCAGCAGTTTAGTAGGGGTCGATGAAAAACTGTTTTTT.

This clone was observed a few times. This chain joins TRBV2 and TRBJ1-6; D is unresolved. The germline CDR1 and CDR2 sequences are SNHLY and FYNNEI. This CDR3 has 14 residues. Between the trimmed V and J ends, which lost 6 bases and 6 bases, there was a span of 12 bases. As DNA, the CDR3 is TGTGCCAGCAGGGGTTCGACACGTAATTCACCCCTCCACTTT. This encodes CASRGSTRNSPLHF.

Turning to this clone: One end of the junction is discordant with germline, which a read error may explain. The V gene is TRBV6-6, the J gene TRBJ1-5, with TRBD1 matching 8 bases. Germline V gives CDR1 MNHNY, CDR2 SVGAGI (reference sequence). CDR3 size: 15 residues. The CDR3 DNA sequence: TGTGCCAGCAGCCCACAGGGGGGCTCCTCTCAGCCCCAGCATTTC. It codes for CASSPQGGSSQPQHF.

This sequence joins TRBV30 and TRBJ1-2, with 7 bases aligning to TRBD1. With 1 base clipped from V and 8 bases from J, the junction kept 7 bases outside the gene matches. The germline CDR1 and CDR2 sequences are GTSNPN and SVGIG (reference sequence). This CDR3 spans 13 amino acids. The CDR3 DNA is TGTGCCTGGAGTGGACAGGGCCCCGACGGCTACACCTTC. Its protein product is CAWSGQGPDGYTF.

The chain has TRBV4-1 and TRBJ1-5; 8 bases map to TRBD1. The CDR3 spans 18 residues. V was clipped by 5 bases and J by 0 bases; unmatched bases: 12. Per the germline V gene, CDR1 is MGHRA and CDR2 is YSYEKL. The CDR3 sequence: CASSLRTGSPTSNQPQHF. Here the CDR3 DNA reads TGCGCCAGCAGCTTGCGGACAGGGAGTCCCACTAGCAATCAGCCCCAGCATTTT.

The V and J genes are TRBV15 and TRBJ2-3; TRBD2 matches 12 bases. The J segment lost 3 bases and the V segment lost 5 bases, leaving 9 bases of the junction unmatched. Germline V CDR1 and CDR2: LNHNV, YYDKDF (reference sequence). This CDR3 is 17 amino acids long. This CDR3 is CATSGPTSGGKTDTQYF. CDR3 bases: TGTGCCACCAGCGGACCTACTAGCGGGGGGAAGACAGATACGCAGTATTTT.

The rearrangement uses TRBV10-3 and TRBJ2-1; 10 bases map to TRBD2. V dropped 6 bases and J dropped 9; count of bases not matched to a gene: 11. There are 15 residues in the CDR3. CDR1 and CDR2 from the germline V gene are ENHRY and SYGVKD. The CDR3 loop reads CAISSGASGGTEQFF. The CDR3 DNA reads TGTGCCATCAGCTCCGGGGCTAGCGGGGGTACTGAGCAGTTCTTC.

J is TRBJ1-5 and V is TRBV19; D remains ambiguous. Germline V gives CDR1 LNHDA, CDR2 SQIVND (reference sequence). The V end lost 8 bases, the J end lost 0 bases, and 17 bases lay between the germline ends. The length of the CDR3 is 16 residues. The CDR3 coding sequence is TGTGCCAGTGCCCCTAGGGAGGGCCCTAGCAATCAGCCCCAGCATTTT. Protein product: CASAPREGPSNQPQHF. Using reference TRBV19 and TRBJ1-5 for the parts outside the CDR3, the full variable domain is DGGITQSPKYLFRKEGQNVTLSCEQNLNHDAMYWYRQDPGQGLRLIYYSQIVNDFQKGDIAEGYSVSREKKESFPLTVTSAQKNPTAFYLCASAPREGPSNQPQHFGDGTRLSIL.

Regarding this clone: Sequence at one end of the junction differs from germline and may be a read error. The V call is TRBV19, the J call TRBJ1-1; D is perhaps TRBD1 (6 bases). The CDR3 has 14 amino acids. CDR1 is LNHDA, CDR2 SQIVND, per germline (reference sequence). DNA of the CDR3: TGTGCCAGTACCTCCAGGGGAATGAAGACTGAAGCTTTCTTT. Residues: CASTSRGMKTEAFF.

CDR3 loop: CASSDGGGNQPQHF. Here the CDR3 DNA reads TGTGCCAGCAGTGATGGGGGGGGGAATCAGCCCCAGCATTTT. The V call is TRBV6-1, the J call TRBJ1-5; D is perhaps TRBD1 (5 bases). Looked up from germline, CDR1 is MNHNS and CDR2 is SASEGT. Trimming pared 3 bases from V and 4 bases from J, leaving 10 bases between. This CDR3 spans 14 amino acids.

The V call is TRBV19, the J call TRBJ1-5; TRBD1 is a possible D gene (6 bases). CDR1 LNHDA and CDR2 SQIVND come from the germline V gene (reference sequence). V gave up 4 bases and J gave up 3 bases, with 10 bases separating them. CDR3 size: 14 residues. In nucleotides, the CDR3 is TGTGCCAGTAGTACCGGGGACAACAATCAGCCCCAGCATTTT. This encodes CASSTGDNNQPQHF.

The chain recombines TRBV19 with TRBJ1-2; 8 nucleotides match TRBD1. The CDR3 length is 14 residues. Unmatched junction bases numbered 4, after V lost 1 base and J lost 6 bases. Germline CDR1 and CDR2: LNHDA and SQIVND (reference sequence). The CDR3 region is CASSIVGQANGYTF. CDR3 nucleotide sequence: TGTGCCAGTAGTATAGTGGGACAGGCAAATGGCTACACCTTC.